The 28 T cell receptor beta chains reported below all come from one sample, sequenced in a study of blood T cells in healthy people across ages. Next came a second PCR, run for about 7 to 12 cycles, which used a sample-barcoded 5' primer along with a J-beta primer mix. TCRdb passed the 5' RACE reads through MiXCR, listing each CDR3 protein once. The table shows over 950,000 distinct CDR3 sequences, with about 51% occurring only once. The sample was blood. The receptor set was obtained from a woman aged 55-75 years in good health.

This clonotype has more than one count but fewer than ten. This chain joins TRBV6-5 and TRBJ2-7; the D gene is possibly TRBD2 (6 bases). V lost 3 bases and J 6 bases, leaving 18 bases between the germline ends. From germline, CDR1 is MNHEY and CDR2 SVGAGI. The CDR3 contains 15 residues. As DNA, the CDR3 is TGTGCCAGCAGTTATTTTCTCGGGAGTAAGGGCGAGCAGTACTTC. Protein: CASSYFLGSKGEQYF.

The chain uses TRBV20-1 and TRBJ1-6; 8 bases agree with TRBD1. J gave up 7 bases and V 1 base, and 6 bases lay outside the gene matches. Per the germline V gene, CDR1 is DFQATT and CDR2 is SNEGSKA (reference sequence). The CDR3 length is 15 residues. This CDR3 is CSARGGQGPNSPLHF. Written as DNA, the CDR3 is TGCAGTGCTAGAGGTGGACAGGGTCCCAATTCACCCCTCCACTTT.

The chain has TRBV29-1 and TRBJ2-7; possibly TRBD2 for D (7 bases). Germline lookup yields CDR1 SQVTM and CDR2 ANQGSEA. V lost 4 bases and J 3 bases, leaving 16 bases between the germline ends. CDR3 length: 14 residues. The CDR3 bases are TGCAGCGTTGGAGGGGGGGACATTTACTACGAGCAGTACTTC. The encoded protein is CSVGGGDIYYEQYF.

A few counts support this clonotype. The chain joins TRBV4-2 to TRBJ1-4; D ambiguous. CDR1 LGHNA and CDR2 YNFKEQ come from the germline V gene. The CDR3 covers 13 residues. Trimming cost V 1 base and J 7 bases, with 7 bases left between them. The DNA of the CDR3 is TGTGCCAGCAGCCAAGTAAGGGCTGAAAAACTGTTTTTT. Protein product: CASSQVRAEKLFF.

This clonotype was picked up a small number of times. The V call is TRBV2, the J call TRBJ2-3, with 8 bases identical to TRBD2. CDR1 SNHLY and CDR2 FYNNEI come from the germline V gene. V shed 6 bases and J 2 bases; nucleotides not matched to a gene: 4. The CDR3 is 14 residues long. CDR3 bases: TGTGCCAGCAGATTGGGACTAGTCACAGATACGCAGTATTTT. Translation gives CASRLGLVTDTQYF.

This chain links TRBV30 with TRBJ2-7; 7 bases align to TRBD1. CDR3 length: 13 residues. The junction had 7 bases not matched to a gene; V was cut back by 4 bases and J by 4 bases. Germline V CDR1 and CDR2: GTSNPN, SVGIG (reference sequence). The CDR3 bases are TGTGCCTGGAACCTGGACAGGCATTACGAGCAGTACTTC. This translates into CAWNLDRHYEQYF.

The chain links TRBV27 to TRBJ2-7; D might be TRBD1 (6 bases). CDR3 length: 14 amino acids. The germline CDR1 and CDR2 sequences are MNHEY and SMNVEV (reference sequence). The V gene lost 5 bases and the J gene lost 3 bases, with 14 bases spanning the gap. CDR3 protein: CASSPAMTGYEQYF. Written as DNA, the CDR3 is TGTGCCAGCAGTCCCGCCATGACAGGCTACGAGCAGTACTTC.

This clonotype was seen many times. The chain couples TRBV28 to TRBJ2-5; D gene uncertain. The J call may be mistaken, given a closer DNA end match to TRBJ2-3. Germline assignment: CDR1 MDHEN and CDR2 SYDVKM. The CDR3 is 12 residues long. The CDR3 DNA follows: TGTGCCAGCAGTCCCGGAGTCGGCACGCAGTATTTT. It specifies CASSPGVGTQYF.

CDR3 DNA: TGCGCCAGCAGCTGGTTGGGCTTTATCTCCTACAATGAGCAGTTCTTC. Protein: CASSWLGFISYNEQFF. The chain has TRBV5-1 and TRBJ2-1, with D unclear. CDR1 is SGHRS and CDR2 is YFSETQ in the germline V gene. The CDR3 has 16 amino acids. V shed 3 bases and J shed 0 bases, with 13 bases lying between them.

The chain uses TRBV6-5 and TRBJ1-6; 11 bases fit TRBD1. The length of the CDR3 is 16 residues. Trimming removed 4 bases from V and 10 bases from J; junction bases left unmatched: 9. Germline CDR1 reads MNHEY; CDR2 reads SVGAGI. CDR3 region: CASSSDPGQGGSPLHF. CDR3 in DNA: TGTGCCAGCAGTTCAGACCCGGGACAGGGGGGATCACCCCTCCACTTT.

This rearrangement joins TRBV5-1 to TRBJ2-5; 9 bases are a match to TRBD1. From germline, CDR1 is SGHRS and CDR2 YFSETQ. The length of the CDR3 is 15 residues. V lost 4 bases and J lost 7; bases outside the gene matches: 11. The CDR3 loop is CASSIRDRERGTQYF. The CDR3 nucleotides read TGCGCCAGCAGCATCCGGGACAGGGAAAGGGGGACCCAGTACTTC. Full variable domain (remainder filled in from reference TRBV5-1 and TRBJ2-5): KAGVTQTPRYLIKTRGQQVTLSCSPISGHRSVSWYQQTPGQGLQFLFEYFSETQRNKGNFPGRFSGRQFSNSRSEMNVSTLELGDSALYLCASSIRDRERGTQYFGPGTRLLVL.

This clonotype was observed a handful of times. This chain connects TRBV10-3 to TRBJ2-7; D gene uncertain. The length of the CDR3 is 13 residues. The germline V gene has CDR1 ENHRY and CDR2 SYGVKD. Trimming removed 3 bases from V and 5 bases from J, with 11 bases in between. CDR3 residues: CAISDQVMDEQYF. The CDR3 DNA reads as TGTGCCATCAGTGATCAGGTTATGGACGAGCAGTACTTC.

This clonotype has a handful of counts. V usage is TRBV4-1 and J usage is TRBJ2-3; D is uncertain. CDR1 and CDR2 from the germline V gene are MGHRA and YSYEKL. The CDR3 covers 15 residues. With 7 bases removed from V and 1 base from J, the gap between germline ends came to 15 bases. CDR3 coding DNA: TGCGCCAGCAAATTCCGGCCCCTAGGCACAGATACGCAGTATTTT. Translated: CASKFRPLGTDTQYF.

The V call is TRBV28, the J call TRBJ2-1; TRBD1 matches 8 bases. With the DNA end fitting TRBJ2-7 better, the J assignment may be wrong. Germline V gene sequence: CDR1 MDHEN, CDR2 SYDVKM. The CDR3 covers 15 residues. The CDR3 is CASSPSGQVHYEQYF. DNA for the CDR3: TGTGCCAGCAGTCCCTCGGGACAGGTCCACTACGAGCAGTACTTC.

The chain employs TRBV20-1 and TRBJ2-5; the match to TRBD2 covers 8 bases. The CDR3 sequence is 17 residues long. The V gene end was trimmed by 2 bases and the J gene end by 1 base; junction bases not matched to a gene: 12. The germline CDR1 and CDR2 sequences are DFQATT and SNEGSKA (reference sequence). CDR3 in amino acids: CSARTKRGGPIQETQYF. CDR3 DNA: TGCAGTGCTAGAACCAAACGGGGGGGTCCTATCCAAGAGACCCAGTACTTC.

This clonotype was observed a few times. The rearrangement joins TRBV11-2 to TRBJ1-4; D is unclear. In germline, CDR1 is SGHAT, CDR2 FQNNGV. This CDR3 region has 15 residues. V dropped 2 bases and J dropped 4 bases, with 11 bases sitting between them. For the CDR3, the DNA is TGTGCCAGCAGCTTAACGCGCGTTGATAATGAAAAACTGTTTTTT. Translated: CASSLTRVDNEKLFF.

The chain joins TRBV29-1 to TRBJ2-1, with 7 positions matching TRBD1. This CDR3 is built from 14 residues. V trimming: 4 bases; J trimming: 1 base; junction bases outside the gene matches: 4. The germline gives CDR1 SQVTM, CDR2 ANQGSEA. CDR3 coding DNA: TGCAGCGTTGCCGACAGGGTATCCTACAATGAGCAGTTCTTC. As protein: CSVADRVSYNEQFF.

The genes are TRBV4-1 and TRBJ2-7, with D maybe TRBD1 (5 bases). Trimming left V 3 bases short and J 0 bases short, with 15 bases between. The CDR3 is 16 amino acids. Germline CDR1 MGHRA, CDR2 YSYEKL. CDR3 bases: TGCGCCAGCAGCCACGGTGGCAGCCAGGGCTCCTACGAGCAGTACTTC. Translating it yields CASSHGGSQGSYEQYF.

This clonotype occurred once. This CDR3 fails to terminate in the conserved phenylalanine or tryptophan, so it likely reflects a read error. Because the CDR3's place on the DNA is in doubt, the DNA is left out and the CDR3 is given as listed by TCRdb. This rearrangement joins TRBV2 to TRBJ2-1; the DNA was not used to check the table's D call, TRBD2. From its first to its last residue, the CDR3 has 13 amino acids. CDR1 and CDR2 (germline): SNHLY, FYNNEI. CDR3 region: CASRDYSYNEQWN.

The rearrangement links TRBV24-1 to TRBJ2-4; D might be TRBD1 or TRBD2, each matching 5 bases. The V end lost 3 bases, the J end lost 13 bases, and 21 bases lay between the germline ends. Per germline, CDR1 KGHDR and CDR2 SFDVKD. CDR3 size: 15 residues. The CDR3 sequence is CATSDTGGRRGTQYF. As DNA, the CDR3 is TGTGCCACCAGTGATACTGGGGGACGTCGGGGTACGCAGTACTTC.

V and J are TRBV28 and TRBJ1-5; tentative D call: TRBD1 (5 bases). Germline V gene lookup returns CDR1 MDHEN and CDR2 SYDVKM. V lost 3 bases to trimming and J lost 0 bases, with 12 bases between them. The CDR3 has 16 residues. The CDR3 loop reads CASSFPRQYSNQPQHF. The CDR3 region has the DNA TGTGCCAGCAGTTTCCCACGACAGTATAGCAATCAGCCCCAGCATTTT.

V is TRBV11-3 and J is TRBJ2-3; TRBD2 might be the D (6 bases). The CDR3 length is 15 residues. Germline CDR1 SGHNT, CDR2 YENEEA. The ends were cut back, 1 base at V and 8 bases at J, with 16 bases in the middle. The CDR3 loop is CASSLGEDGRSTQYF. The CDR3 DNA reads TGTGCCAGCAGCTTAGGGGAGGATGGGCGGAGTACGCAGTATTTT. Full variable domain (missing parts from reference TRBV11-3 and TRBJ2-3): EAGVVQSPRYKIIEKKQPVAFWCNPISGHNTLYWYLQNLGQGPELLIRYENEEAVDDSQLPKDRFSAERLKGVDSTLKIQPAELGDSAVYLCASSLGEDGRSTQYFGPGTRLTVL.

The rearrangement uses TRBV4-1 and TRBJ1-2; D unresolved. Germline V gene sequence: CDR1 MGHRA, CDR2 YSYEKL. The CDR3 is 16 amino acids. V was trimmed by 5 bases and J by 2 bases, leaving 18 bases between them. The CDR3 DNA reads TGCGCCAGCAGCTTCCAGTCGAGCCTTGCGAACTATGGCTACACCTTC. As protein: CASSFQSSLANYGYTF.

This clonotype was counted at least ten times. The chain couples TRBV10-3 to TRBJ2-5, with D possibly matching TRBD1 (6 bases). From germline, CDR1 is ENHRY and CDR2 SYGVKD. Trimming left V 4 bases short and J 3 bases short, with 9 bases between. The CDR3 sequence is 13 residues long. CDR3 coding DNA: TGTGCCATCAGTGGGACAGTCGAAGAGACCCAGTACTTC. It yields the protein CAISGTVEETQYF.

This clonotype occurred a few times. The CDR3 is CASSLWGGQGVQETQYF. The CDR3 region has the DNA TGTGCCAGCAGTTTATGGGGGGGACAGGGGGTACAAGAGACCCAGTACTTC. The V call is TRBV28, the J call TRBJ2-5, with 11 positions matching TRBD1. CDR3 size: 17 residues. The V segment lost 0 bases and the J segment 2 bases; nucleotides outside the gene matches: 5. Germline CDR1 and CDR2: MDHEN and SYDVKM. Full variable domain (outside the CDR3, taken from reference TRBV28 and TRBJ2-5): DVKVTQSSRYLVKRTGEKVFLECVQDMDHENMFWYRQDPGLGLRLIYFSYDVKMKEKGDIPEGYSVSREKKERFSLILESASTNQTSMYLCASSLWGGQGVQETQYFGPGTRLLVL.

V and J are TRBV7-8 and TRBJ1-5; D possibly corresponds to TRBD1 (5 bases). The CDR3 extends over 14 amino acids. Germline loops: CDR1 SGHVS, CDR2 FQNEAQ. Between the trimmed V and J ends, which lost 1 base and 9 bases, there was a span of 13 bases. The CDR3 DNA sequence: TGTGCCAGCAGCTTAGGAAGGGGCCAGCCGCCCCAGCATTTT. Translated, it gives CASSLGRGQPPQHF. The full variable domain, its missing parts supplied by reference TRBV7-8 and TRBJ1-5, is GAGVSQSPRYKVAKRGQDVALRCDPISGHVSLFWYQQALGQGPEFLTYFQNEAQLDKSGLPSDRFFAERPEGSVSTLKIQRTQQEDSAVYLCASSLGRGQPPQHFGDGTRLSIL.

The rearrangement uses TRBV7-2 and TRBJ2-1, with 8 bases that match TRBD2. V gave up 1 base and J gave up 0 bases; unmatched junction bases: 8. CDR1 and CDR2 (germline): SGHTA, FQGNSA. The CDR3 is 18 residues long. The CDR3 is CASSLVGGEASSYNEQFF. CDR3 in DNA: TGTGCCAGCAGCTTAGTCGGGGGGGAGGCAAGCTCCTACAATGAGCAGTTCTTC.

For this clonotype: A much more abundant neighbour one base away suggests this may be a read error. This rearrangement joins TRBV10-3 to TRBJ2-3; the D is unclear. Germline V gene sequence: CDR1 ENHRY, CDR2 SYGVKD. The CDR3 has 15 residues. CDR3 in DNA: TGTGCCATCAGTGTGTCAGGTACCGGCACAGAGACGCAGTATTTT. Encoded protein: CAISVSGTGTETQYF.